These 27 T cell receptor beta chains originate from one sample sequenced in a study of T cell responses to AZD1222 COVID-19 vaccine. Profiling relied on immunoSEQ multiplex PCR, and the TCRdb table lists in-frame clones only, not all of them. The table has approximately 85,000 clones, 85% to 90% seen once. The specimen was peripheral blood, collected on day 0 of AZD1222 vaccination. The receptor set was obtained from an adult in good health.

The chain combines TRBV5-1 with TRBJ2-5; D is unclear. The CDR3 totals 13 residues. V lost 0 bases, J lost 2 bases, and 5 bases lay in between. Germline loops: CDR1 SGHRS, CDR2 YFSETQ. The CDR3 DNA reads as TGCGCCAGCAGCTTGGGACGGCAAGAGACCCAGTACTTC. Translation gives CASSLGRQETQYF. The complete variable domain, with remaining parts taken from reference TRBV5-1 and TRBJ2-5, reads KAGVTQTPRYLIKTRGQQVTLSCSPISGHRSVSWYQQTPGQGLQFLFEYFSETQRNKGNFPGRFSGRQFSNSRSEMNVSTLELGDSALYLCASSLGRQETQYFGPGTRLLVL.

The chain couples TRBV4-1 to TRBJ2-3, with D uncertain. V was pared by 3 bases and J by 0 bases, with 1 base between. CDR1 is MGHRA and CDR2 is YSYEKL in the germline V gene. The CDR3 is 12 residues long. The CDR3 is CASSQSTDTQYF. CDR3 nucleotides: TGCGCCAGCAGCCAGAGCACAGATACGCAGTATTTT.

The gene calls are TRBV19 and TRBJ2-6; D is uncertain. The germline gives CDR1 LNHDA, CDR2 SQIVND (reference sequence). The V gene lost 7 bases and the J gene lost 0 bases, with 10 bases spanning the gap. The CDR3 covers 15 residues. The CDR3 nucleotides read TGTGCCAGTACCTCCATTAACTCTGGGGCCAACGTCCTGACTTTC. This codes for CASTSINSGANVLTF.

The rearrangement joins TRBV5-4 to TRBJ1-2; TRBD1 might be the D (5 bases). Germline V gene data show CDR1 as SGHNT and CDR2 as YYREEE (reference sequence). The CDR3 length is 13 residues. With 2 bases removed from V and 8 bases from J, the gap between germline ends came to 13 bases. As DNA, the CDR3 is TGTGCCAGCAGCTTACGTCAGGGAGGAGGCTACACCTTC. This codes for CASSLRQGGGYTF. The full variable domain, its missing parts supplied by reference TRBV5-4 and TRBJ1-2, is ETGVTQSPTHLIKTRGQQVTLRCSSQSGHNTVSWYQQALGQGPQFIFQYYREEENGRGNFPPRFSGLQFPNYSSELNVNALELDDSALYLCASSLRQGGGYTFGSGTRLTVV.

V gene TRBV7-2 combines with J gene TRBJ2-7, with D possibly being TRBD2 (5 bases). This CDR3 is 12 amino acids long. The V gene's germline CDR1 is SGHTA and CDR2 FQGNSA. V lost 1 base, J lost 7 bases, and 8 bases lay in between. The CDR3 spells CASSLVLGEQYF. The CDR3 DNA follows: TGTGCCAGCAGCTTAGTACTAGGGGAGCAGTACTTC. Drawing the rest from reference TRBV7-2 and TRBJ2-7, the complete variable domain is GAGVSQSPSNKVTEKGKDVELRCDPISGHTALYWYRQSLGQGLEFLIYFQGNSAPDKSGLPSDRFSAERTGGSVSTLTIQRTQQEDSAVYLCASSLVLGEQYFGPGTRLTVT.

V gene TRBV12-3 or TRBV12-4 combines with J gene TRBJ1-5, with D possibly TRBD1 on 6 matching bases. There are 12 residues in the CDR3. V was trimmed by 4 bases and J by 13 bases, leaving 14 bases between them. The CDR3 spells CASSSSTGHQHF. CDR3 nucleotide sequence: TGTGCCAGCAGTTCCTCGACAGGACATCAGCATTTT.

The chain carries TRBV4-3 and TRBJ2-7; D call uncertain. Germline values: CDR1 LGHNA, CDR2 YSLEER. The ends were cut back, 0 bases at V and 2 bases at J, with 11 bases in the middle. This CDR3 is built from 15 residues. This CDR3 reads CASSQDRAATYEQYF. Written as DNA, the CDR3 is TGCGCCAGCAGCCAAGATCGGGCAGCTACCTACGAGCAGTACTTC.

V gene TRBV27 combines with J gene TRBJ2-1; TRBD1 agrees at 8 bases. With V trimmed by 5 bases and J by 5 bases, 11 bases remained unmatched. From germline, CDR1 is MNHEY and CDR2 SMNVEV (reference sequence). This CDR3 contains 16 residues. Written as DNA, the CDR3 is TGTGCCAGCAGTCCGGCGACAGGGGAGTCCCACAATGAGCAGTTCTTC. It is translated as CASSPATGESHNEQFF.

The chain employs TRBV28 and TRBJ2-2; D unclear. The CDR3 sequence is 10 residues long. V shed 3 bases and J shed 8 bases, with 1 base lying between them. CDR1 MDHEN and CDR2 SYDVKM come from the germline V gene. Here the CDR3 reads CASSFGELFF. As DNA, the CDR3 is TGTGCCAGCAGTTTTGGGGAGCTGTTTTTT.

The V and J genes are TRBV29-1 and TRBJ1-2; TRBD1 matches 7 bases. This CDR3 has 11 residues. J gave up 8 bases and V 7 bases, and 7 bases lay outside the gene matches. From germline, CDR1 is SQVTM and CDR2 ANQGSEA. CDR3 sequence (DNA): TGCAGCGCAGACAGGGTCGGCGGCTACACCTTC. Amino acid sequence: CSADRVGGYTF.

This chain links TRBV28 with TRBJ1-3; tentative D call: TRBD1 (5 bases). This CDR3 contains 14 residues. Looked up from germline, CDR1 is MDHEN and CDR2 is SYDVKM. The V end lost 5 bases, the J end lost 5 bases, and 13 bases lay between the germline ends. DNA of the CDR3: TGTGCCAGCAGTGACACAAGACAGCGAAACACCATATATTTT. It yields the protein CASSDTRQRNTIYF.

The genes are TRBV3-1 (or the pseudogene TRBV3-2) and TRBJ2-3; maybe TRBD2 (5 bases). The germline V and J ends were trimmed by 1 base and 2 bases, with 16 bases remaining between them. This CDR3 comprises 17 residues. The V gene's germline CDR1 is LGHDT and CDR2 YNNKEL (reference sequence). The CDR3 DNA follows: TGTGCCAGCAGCCAAGGGAGGACGGGGATACCCACAGATACGCAGTATTTT. This encodes CASSQGRTGIPTDTQYF.

The chain couples TRBV7-8 to TRBJ1-5; D may be TRBD1 (5 bases). V lost 5 bases and J 4 bases, leaving 12 bases between the germline ends. CDR1 and CDR2 (germline): SGHVS, FQNEAQ. CDR3 length: 14 residues. The CDR3 nucleotides are TGTGCCAGCAGCCAGAACAGGTTGAATCAGCCCCAGCATTTT. It yields the protein CASSQNRLNQPQHF. The variable domain in full, with the rest retrieved from reference TRBV7-8 and TRBJ1-5, is GAGVSQSPRYKVAKRGQDVALRCDPISGHVSLFWYQQALGQGPEFLTYFQNEAQLDKSGLPSDRFFAERPEGSVSTLKIQRTQQEDSAVYLCASSQNRLNQPQHFGDGTRLSIL.

The CDR3 sequence: CASSQDRLLQASHNQPQHF. In DNA, the CDR3 is TGCGCCAGCAGCCAAGATAGGCTGTTACAGGCATCCCACAATCAGCCCCAGCATTTT. The V gene is TRBV4-3, the J gene TRBJ1-5, with a possible D match to TRBD1 (5 bases). The length of the CDR3 is 19 residues. V lost 0 bases and J lost 3, with 21 bases in between. Germline CDR1 and CDR2: LGHNA and YSLEER.

This chain uses TRBV10-3 with TRBJ2-7, with 9 bases matching TRBD2. Germline CDR1 reads ENHRY; CDR2 reads SYGVKD. The CDR3 consists of 17 residues. Trimming at V came to 6 bases and at J to 2 bases, leaving 14 bases not matched to a gene. This chain's CDR3 is CAIRRGSSGSLAYEQYF. The CDR3 DNA sequence: TGTGCCATCAGGCGGGGGAGTAGCGGGAGTTTAGCCTACGAGCAGTACTTC.

V and J are TRBV6-5 and TRBJ1-2, with D perhaps TRBD1 (6 bases). The CDR3 has 15 amino acids. Germline-derived CDR1 and CDR2 are MNHEY and SVGAGI. Trimming took 2 bases from V and 5 from J, leaving 15 bases between them. The CDR3 here is CASSYPTGTGYGYTF. CDR3 DNA: TGTGCCAGCAGTTACCCCACAGGGACTGGGTATGGCTACACCTTC.

This clone has a handful of counts. Other DNA variants within this sample encode the same CDR3. The chain has TRBV2 and TRBJ2-2, with D tentatively TRBD1 (5 bases). Trimming left V 10 bases short and J 0 bases short, with 12 bases between. From germline, CDR1 is SNHLY and CDR2 FYNNEI. This CDR3 is 14 amino acids long. CDR3 loop: CANKETANTGELFF. The CDR3 nucleotides read TGTGCCAACAAGGAGACAGCGAACACCGGGGAGCTGTTTTTT.

This clone appeared a single time. The genes are TRBV7-3 and TRBJ2-2; no definite D call. The CDR3 runs 14 residues. CDR1 and CDR2 (germline): SGHTA, FQGTGA. With 2 bases removed from V and 4 bases from J, the gap between germline ends came to 8 bases. DNA of the CDR3: TGTGCCAGCAGCTTAGAACACAGCACCGGGGAGCTGTTTTTT. Translation gives CASSLEHSTGELFF.

The chain joins TRBV7-2 to TRBJ2-3; TRBD1 is a possible D gene (6 bases). Germline V CDR1 and CDR2: SGHTA, FQGNSA. V was pared by 1 base and J by 4 bases, with 12 bases between. The CDR3 is 15 amino acids. The DNA for the CDR3 is TGTGCCAGCAGCTTAGGGGCAGGGGCCTCAGATACGCAGTATTTT. Amino acids: CASSLGAGASDTQYF.

The chain links TRBV7-8 to TRBJ1-3, with D uncertain. The V and J ends lost 1 base and 0 bases respectively, with 10 bases between them. This CDR3 region has 16 residues. Germline loops: CDR1 SGHVS, CDR2 FQNEAQ. The CDR3 sequence: CASSLVGIGSGNTIYF. The CDR3 DNA sequence: TGTGCCAGCAGCTTAGTAGGGATCGGCTCTGGAAACACCATATATTTT.

This clone came up a few times. The rearrangement joins TRBV3-1 (or the pseudogene TRBV3-2) to TRBJ1-2, with D tentatively TRBD1 (5 bases). V dropped 1 base and J dropped 2 bases, with 17 bases sitting between them. The CDR3 has 17 residues. Germline V CDR1 and CDR2: LGHDT, YNNKEL (reference sequence). The CDR3 DNA sequence: TGTGCCAGCAGCCAAGGTCGGGGACGAGGGGAGAACTATGGCTACACCTTC. Its protein is CASSQGRGRGENYGYTF.

This chain connects TRBV19 to TRBJ2-7, with D maybe TRBD2 (5 bases). Germline-derived CDR1 and CDR2 are LNHDA and SQIVND (reference sequence). This CDR3 has 15 amino acids. V dropped 4 bases and J dropped 2 bases, with 15 bases sitting between them. The CDR3 DNA sequence: TGTGCCAGTAGTACCGGGGTATTCCTCCCCTACGAGCAGTACTTC. Its translation is CASSTGVFLPYEQYF.

This chain connects TRBV19 to TRBJ1-1; D is unclear. CDR1 and CDR2 (germline): LNHDA, SQIVND (reference sequence). The CDR3 has 12 residues. V was cut by 6 bases and J by 5 bases, with 10 bases left in between. Here the CDR3 DNA reads TGTGCCAGTAGATATCCGGGGACTGAAGCTTTCTTT. Amino acid sequence: CASRYPGTEAFF.

In this sample, this clone turned up a few times. The chain uses TRBV9 and TRBJ1-5; D might be TRBD1 (5 bases). Germline CDR1 reads SGDLS; CDR2 reads YYNGEE. The CDR3 extends over 15 amino acids. Trimming took 3 bases from V and 3 from J, leaving 13 bases between them. The CDR3 nucleotides read TGTGCCAGCAGCGCGACAGCCTCCCTCAATCAGCCCCAGCATTTT. Protein sequence: CASSATASLNQPQHF.

The chain links TRBV15 to TRBJ1-3; D ambiguous. The V end was cut by 0 bases, the J end by 0 bases, with 15 bases between. In germline, CDR1 is LNHNV, CDR2 YYDKDF (reference sequence). The CDR3 has 18 amino acids. The CDR3 is CATSRDSGRFNSGNTIYF. CDR3 sequence (DNA): TGTGCCACCAGCAGAGATTCGGGCAGGTTCAACTCTGGAAACACCATATATTTT.

The chain joins TRBV19 to TRBJ2-3, with D uncertain. CDR1 is LNHDA, CDR2 SQIVND, per germline (reference sequence). The CDR3 has 13 amino acids. The ends were cut back, 1 base at V and 1 base at J, with 3 bases in the middle. CDR3 sequence reads: CASSIAGTDTQYF. As DNA, the CDR3 is TGTGCCAGTAGTATAGCCGGCACAGATACGCAGTATTTT.

The chain couples TRBV4-3 to TRBJ1-2; D not resolved. Germline V gene data show CDR1 as LGHNA and CDR2 as YSLEER. This CDR3 has 14 amino acids. Deletions cut 1 base from V and 5 bases from J, with 11 bases between. DNA of the CDR3: TGCGCCAGCAGCCAAGGAAGATCGGAATATGGCTACACCTTC. Its protein is CASSQGRSEYGYTF.